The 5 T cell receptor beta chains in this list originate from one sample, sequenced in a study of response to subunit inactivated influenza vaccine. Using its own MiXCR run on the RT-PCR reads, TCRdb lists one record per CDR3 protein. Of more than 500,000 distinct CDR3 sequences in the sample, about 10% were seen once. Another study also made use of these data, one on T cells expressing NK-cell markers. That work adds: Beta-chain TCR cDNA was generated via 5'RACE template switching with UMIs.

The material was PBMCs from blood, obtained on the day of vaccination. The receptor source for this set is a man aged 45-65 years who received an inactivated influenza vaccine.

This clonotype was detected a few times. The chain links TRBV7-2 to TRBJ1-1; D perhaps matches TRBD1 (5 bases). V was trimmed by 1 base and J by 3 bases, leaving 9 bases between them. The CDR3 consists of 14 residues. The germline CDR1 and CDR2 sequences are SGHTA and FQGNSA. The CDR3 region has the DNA TGTGCCAGCAGCTTAGAGGGGTGGGACACTGAAGCTTTCTTT. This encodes CASSLEGWDTEAFF.

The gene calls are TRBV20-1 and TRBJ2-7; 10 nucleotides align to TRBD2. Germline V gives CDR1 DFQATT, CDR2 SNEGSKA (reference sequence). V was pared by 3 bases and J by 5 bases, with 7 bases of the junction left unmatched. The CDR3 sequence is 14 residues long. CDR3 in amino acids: CSASLLAGVDEQYF. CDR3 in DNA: TGCAGTGCTAGTCTCCTAGCGGGAGTAGACGAGCAGTACTTC.

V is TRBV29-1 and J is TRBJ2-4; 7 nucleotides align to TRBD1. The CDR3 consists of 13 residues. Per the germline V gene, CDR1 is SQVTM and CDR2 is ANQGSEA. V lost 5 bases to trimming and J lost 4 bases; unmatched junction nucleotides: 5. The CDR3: CSVPDRVKNIQYF. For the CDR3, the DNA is TGCAGCGTTCCCGACAGGGTTAAAAACATTCAGTACTTC.

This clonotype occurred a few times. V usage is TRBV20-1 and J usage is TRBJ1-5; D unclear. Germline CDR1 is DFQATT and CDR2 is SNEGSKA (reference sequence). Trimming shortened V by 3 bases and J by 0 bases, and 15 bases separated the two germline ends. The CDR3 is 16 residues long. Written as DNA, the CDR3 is TGCAGTGCTAGGGAACTCCGTTCCTATAGCAATCAGCCCCAGCATTTT. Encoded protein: CSARELRSYSNQPQHF.

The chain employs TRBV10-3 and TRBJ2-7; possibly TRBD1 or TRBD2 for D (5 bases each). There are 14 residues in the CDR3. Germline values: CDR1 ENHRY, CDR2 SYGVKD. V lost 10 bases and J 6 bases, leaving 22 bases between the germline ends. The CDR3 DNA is TGTGCCACCGGCCGGGACGAGTCGGTTGGCGAGCAGTACTTC. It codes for CATGRDESVGEQYF.